This T cell receptor beta chain is from a study of CD8 T cells in ankylosing spondylitis. Points on this clonotype: Its antigen is as yet unknown.

Study-wide results and limits: Reported data indicate significant enrichment of disease-linked clones within matched ankylosing spondylitis synovial fluid. CD8+ cells made up the disease-linked clones, which were relatively rare in peripheral blood. Certain motif variants had earlier appeared in reactive arthritis synovial fluid and blood. Seemingly characteristic of ankylosing spondylitis blood was a TCR beta motif consisting of 7 or 8 highly homologous variants.

Libraries for TCR beta were made by quantitative 5'-RACE with molecular barcodes. TCRdb re-derived calls from the 5' RACE reads in MiXCR, one entry per CDR3 protein. The table includes fewer than 500,000 distinct CDR3 sequences, 20% to 30% detected once. The CDR3 has 14 amino acids. The germline V and J ends were trimmed by 5 bases and 0 bases, with 11 bases remaining between them. Germline-derived CDR1 and CDR2 are GTSNPN and SVGIG (reference sequence). The receptor's source is a male donor with ankylosing spondylitis. The source material was blood, either unsorted or a sorted T cell fraction (not recorded which). J is TRBJ2-1 and V is TRBV30; D call uncertain. CDR3 sequence reads: CAWVPESSYNEQFF. CDR3 DNA: TGTGCCTGGGTCCCTGAGAGCTCCTACAATGAGCAGTTCTTC.